This paragraph reports one T cell receptor (beta chain). What it binds is unknown. Germline CDR1 is GTSNPN and CDR2 is SVGIG (reference sequence). V was clipped by 0 bases and J by 9 bases, with 11 bases between them. This CDR3 has 12 amino acids. Each single cDNA molecule received a unique molecular identifier. TCRdb recomputed calls from the 5' RACE reads with MiXCR, one row per CDR3 protein. The sample consists of about 79,000 distinct CDR3 sequences, roughly 13% of them appearing once. This sample stems from a study of early T cells in non-severe SARS-CoV-2 infection. Whole-study context: Sequenced material consisted of bulk RNA (from unsorted whole blood), and chains were unpaired. Study-level findings and limits: VDJdb matching, biased toward anti-spike CD8 responses, missed private and CD4 specificities.

The sequence was collected from an adult who was a healthcare worker with PCR-confirmed SARS-CoV-2 infection or an uninfected control (not recorded which). Material: whole blood. The chain recombines TRBV30 with TRBJ1-1; D is ambiguous. Here the CDR3 reads CAWSVPRLKAFF. The DNA of the CDR3 is TGTGCCTGGAGTGTACCAAGACTTAAAGCTTTCTTT.